This entry lists 16 T cell receptor beta chains sequenced from one sample in a study of blood T cell repertoires in COVID-19. Some clones are missing from TCRdb's copy, which holds only in-frame ones; the method was immunoSEQ multiplex PCR. Of about 130,000 clones listed, roughly 80% are singletons. The sequencing input was peripheral blood. Source of these receptors: a man aged 55 to 70 with acute or convalescent COVID-19.

The V gene is TRBV5-6, the J gene TRBJ2-3, with D unclear. Germline assignment: CDR1 SGHDT and CDR2 YYEEEE. The CDR3 is 13 residues long. V lost 4 bases to trimming and J lost 2 bases, with 8 bases between them. CDR3: CASSTGSTDTQYF. CDR3 nucleotides: TGTGCCAGCAGCACCGGGTCCACAGATACGCAGTATTTT.

The chain joins TRBV7-2 to TRBJ2-5, with TRBD1 identical over 8 bases. The length of the CDR3 is 14 residues. Germline V gene lookup returns CDR1 SGHTA and CDR2 FQGNSA. V shed 5 bases, J shed 6 bases, and the junction held 8 bases outside the gene matches. The CDR3 region has the DNA TGTGCCAGCAGCACCCGACAGGGGAGTAAGACCCAGTACTTC. Protein: CASSTRQGSKTQYF. The full variable domain, with the rest looked up from reference TRBV7-2 and TRBJ2-5, is GAGVSQSPSNKVTEKGKDVELRCDPISGHTALYWYRQSLGQGLEFLIYFQGNSAPDKSGLPSDRFSAERTGGSVSTLTIQRTQQEDSAVYLCASSTRQGSKTQYFGPGTRLLVL.

The chain employs TRBV29-1 and TRBJ1-2, with D uncertain. The V and J ends lost 2 bases and 2 bases respectively, with 12 bases between them. The CDR3 totals 14 residues. The germline CDR1 and CDR2 sequences are SQVTM and ANQGSEA. As DNA, the CDR3 is TGCAGCGTTGAAAACCCGGGGTCGAACTATGGCTACACCTTC. Translated: CSVENPGSNYGYTF.

V and J are TRBV5-6 and TRBJ2-3; TRBD2 might be the D (6 bases). V lost 2 bases and J lost 0, with 16 bases in between. This CDR3 is 17 amino acids long. Per the germline V gene, CDR1 is SGHDT and CDR2 is YYEEEE. The CDR3 region has the DNA TGTGCCAGCAGCTTTTACGCGGAGGGAAGGAGCACAGATACGCAGTATTTT. Its translation: CASSFYAEGRSTDTQYF.

Only one count was recorded for this clone. The gene calls are TRBV11-2 and TRBJ1-4, with D possibly TRBD1 on 6 matching bases. CDR1 and CDR2 (germline): SGHAT, FQNNGV. The CDR3 sequence is 15 residues long. V lost 5 bases to trimming and J lost 6 bases, with 16 bases between them. As DNA, the CDR3 is TGTGCCAGCAGCGTCGACACAGGGATCGATGAAAAACTGTTTTTT. Protein sequence: CASSVDTGIDEKLFF.

This chain uses TRBV7-4 with TRBJ2-4, with a weak D call TRBD2 (5 bases). Trimming removed 5 bases from V and 5 bases from J, with 16 bases in between. Germline V CDR1 and CDR2: SGHVT, SQSDAQ. CDR3 length: 15 amino acids. This CDR3 is CASSLRTRVQNIQYF. CDR3 DNA sequence: TGTGCCAGCAGCCTCCGAACGAGGGTCCAAAACATTCAGTACTTC.

The chain combines TRBV5-1 with TRBJ2-2; TRBD2 might be the D (6 bases). V was clipped by 4 bases and J by 3 bases, with 16 bases between them. The CDR3 loop spans 16 amino acids. Germline V gene sequence: CDR1 SGHRS, CDR2 YFSETQ. The CDR3 region is CASSGRDSFHTGELFF. CDR3 bases: TGCGCCAGCAGCGGACGGGACTCTTTTCACACCGGGGAGCTGTTTTTT.

Here the CDR3 DNA reads TGTGCCAGTAGTGGGAACCGAAGACAGGGTGGAAACTATGGCTACACCTTC. Translating it yields CASSGNRRQGGNYGYTF. The rearrangement links TRBV19 to TRBJ1-2; 7 bases line up with TRBD1. Looked up from germline, CDR1 is LNHDA and CDR2 is SQIVND (reference sequence). V shed 5 bases, J shed 2 bases, and the junction held 14 bases outside the gene matches. The CDR3 is 17 residues long. The full variable domain, completed using reference TRBV19 and TRBJ1-2, is DGGITQSPKYLFRKEGQNVTLSCEQNLNHDAMYWYRQDPGQGLRLIYYSQIVNDFQKGDIAEGYSVSREKKESFPLTVTSAQKNPTAFYLCASSGNRRQGGNYGYTFGSGTRLTVV.

The CDR3 DNA reads TGTGCCAGCAGCTCCTGGACAGGGCTCACCTACAATGAGCAGTTCTTC. The encoded protein is CASSSWTGLTYNEQFF. The chain uses TRBV5-6 and TRBJ2-1; 8 bases are shared with TRBD1. CDR1 is SGHDT, CDR2 YYEEEE, per germline. The ends lost 3 bases at V and 2 bases at J; junction bases unmatched: 7. The CDR3 consists of 16 residues.

This clone was found once. The chain couples TRBV7-8 to TRBJ2-3, with D possibly matching TRBD2 (6 bases). The CDR3 is 17 amino acids. Trimming pared 6 bases from V and 0 bases from J, leaving 19 bases between. Germline V gene lookup returns CDR1 SGHVS and CDR2 FQNEAQ. This CDR3 is CASRPPGGTYSTDTQYF. Written as DNA, the CDR3 is TGTGCCAGCAGGCCACCCGGGGGAACTTACAGCACAGATACGCAGTATTTT. Full variable domain (outside the CDR3, taken from reference TRBV7-8 and TRBJ2-3): GAGVSQSPRYKVAKRGQDVALRCDPISGHVSLFWYQQALGQGPEFLTYFQNEAQLDKSGLPSDRFFAERPEGSVSTLKIQRTQQEDSAVYLCASRPPGGTYSTDTQYFGPGTRLTVL.

This clone showed up just a few times. The CDR3, as DNA: TGTGCCAGCAGAGATTGGGACAGGGATTCCTACGAGCAGTACTTC. This sequence encodes CASRDWDRDSYEQYF. J is TRBJ2-7 and V is TRBV27, with TRBD1 matching over 9 bases. Trimming removed 6 bases from V and 1 base from J; junction bases left unmatched: 7. CDR1 and CDR2 from the germline V gene are MNHEY and SMNVEV (reference sequence). This CDR3 region has 15 residues.

This chain connects TRBV21-1 to TRBJ2-7; the table's D call, TRBD2, was not checked against the DNA. TRBV21-1 is a pseudogene locus. This CDR3 is built from 14 residues. CDR3 in DNA: TGTGCCAGCAGCAACCGGACTAGTCTGTCCGAGCAGTACTTC. Translation gives CASSNRTSLSEQYF.

The chain has TRBV7-6 and TRBJ1-3; 7 bases are shared with TRBD1. With 0 bases clipped from V and 2 bases from J, the junction kept 1 base outside the gene matches. The CDR3 extends over 15 amino acids. The germline gives CDR1 SGHVS, CDR2 FNYEAQ. The CDR3 DNA is TGTGCCAGCAGCTTAGCTCAGGGGGCTGGAAACACCATATATTTT. Its translation is CASSLAQGAGNTIYF.

The CDR3 nucleotides read TGTGCCAGCCTTGCCCCAGGGGGCCGTCGAGCTAACTATGGCTACACCTTC. Residues: CASLAPGGRRANYGYTF. The chain is built from TRBV2 and TRBJ1-2; 8 nucleotides line up with TRBD1. The J segment lost 0 bases and the V segment lost 8 bases, leaving 14 bases of the junction unmatched. This CDR3 is built from 17 residues. The germline V gene encodes CDR1 SNHLY and CDR2 FYNNEI.

The J gene is TRBJ2-3, the V gene TRBV5-1; D is perhaps TRBD1 (5 bases). Trimming stripped 7 bases from V and 2 bases from J, with 14 bases between. There are 14 residues in the CDR3. Germline CDR1 is SGHRS and CDR2 is YFSETQ. This CDR3 is CASRTQVNTDTQYF. In DNA form, the CDR3 reads TGCGCCAGCCGTACACAGGTAAACACAGATACGCAGTATTTT.

The J gene is TRBJ2-5, the V gene TRBV13; a weak D match, TRBD2 (6 bases). Germline-derived CDR1 and CDR2 are PRHDT and FYEKMQ (reference sequence). Trimming cost V 4 bases and J 2 bases, with 8 bases left between them. This CDR3 contains 13 residues. DNA of the CDR3: TGTGCCAGCAGCTCGGACTATCAAGAGACCCAGTACTTC. As protein: CASSSDYQETQYF.